This T cell receptor beta chain was profiled in a study of blood T cells in healthy people across ages. Study information: Per every two T cells, about one barcoded beta molecule was captured by template switching. Study results and caveats: Long-lived donors carried more naive CD4+ cells and greater diversity than aged donors. Unsorted PBMCs ruled out conclusive naive versus antigen-experienced comparison.

The ends were cut back, 6 bases at V and 1 base at J, with 11 bases in the middle. This CDR3 has 13 residues. Germline loops: CDR1 SQVTM, CDR2 ANQGSEA. Roughly 10 milliliters of peripheral blood were drawn from each donor. Using a J-beta primer mix together with a sample-barcoded 5' primer, a second PCR was run for about 6 to 12 cycles. TCRdb processed the 5' RACE reads anew with MiXCR; each CDR3 protein has one entry. The top ten hold around a fifth of the sample, which has some 730,000 distinct CDR3 sequences, around a fifth seen once. There are many counts of this clonotype. Its specificity is unknown.

The origin of this receptor is a man between 65 and 80 years old in good health. The V and J genes are TRBV29-1 and TRBJ2-3, with unresolved D. What was sequenced was blood. The CDR3 DNA reads as TGCAGCGTGAGTCGGCAGGGCACAGATACGCAGTATTTT. This sequence encodes CSVSRQGTDTQYF.